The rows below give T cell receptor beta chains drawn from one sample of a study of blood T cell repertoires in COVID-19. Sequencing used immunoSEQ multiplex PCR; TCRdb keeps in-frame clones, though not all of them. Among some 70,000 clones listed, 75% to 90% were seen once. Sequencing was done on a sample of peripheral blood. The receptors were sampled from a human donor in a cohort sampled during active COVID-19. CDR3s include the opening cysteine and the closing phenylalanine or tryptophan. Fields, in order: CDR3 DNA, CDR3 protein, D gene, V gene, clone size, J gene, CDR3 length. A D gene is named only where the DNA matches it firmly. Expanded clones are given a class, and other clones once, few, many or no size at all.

CDR3 DNA: TGTGCCAGTAGTATAGGACCAGGAAAAGGCTACGAGCAGTACTTC; CDR3 protein: CASSIGPGKGYEQYF; D gene: .; V gene: TRBV19; clone size: .; J gene: TRBJ2-7; CDR3 length: 15
CDR3 DNA: TGTGCCAGCAGTTCAAGACGGGAGGGAGGAAACACCATATATTTT; CDR3 protein: CASSSRREGGNTIYF; D gene: .; V gene: TRBV28; clone size: .; J gene: TRBJ1-3; CDR3 length: 15
CDR3 DNA: TGTGCCAGCAGCTTCCGCGGGAGCCCAGGCGAGCAGTACTTC; CDR3 protein: CASSFRGSPGEQYF; D gene: TRBD2; V gene: TRBV7-2; clone size: .; J gene: TRBJ2-7; CDR3 length: 14
CDR3 DNA: TGTGCCACCAGCAGAGACCCCACCGGGAATCAGCCCCAGCATTTT; CDR3 protein: CATSRDPTGNQPQHF; D gene: .; V gene: TRBV15; clone size: .; J gene: TRBJ1-5; CDR3 length: 15
CDR3 DNA: TGCGCCAGCAGCCAGGCCCGATCCCAGGGTGAGGAAAAACTGTTTTTT; CDR3 protein: CASSQARSQGEEKLFF; D gene: .; V gene: TRBV4-1; clone size: .; J gene: TRBJ1-4; CDR3 length: 16
CDR3 DNA: TGTGCCAGCAAGAAGGAGGCAGGGACAAACACTGAAGCTTTCTTT; CDR3 protein: CASKKEAGTNTEAFF; D gene: .; V gene: TRBV2; clone size: .; J gene: TRBJ1-1; CDR3 length: 15
CDR3 DNA: TGTGCCTGGAGTGGCGGGACAGGGAGGGAAAAACTGTTTTTT; CDR3 protein: CAWSGGTGREKLFF; D gene: TRBD1; V gene: TRBV30; clone size: .; J gene: TRBJ1-4; CDR3 length: 14
CDR3 DNA: TGTGCCAGCAGCCAAGTCTCAGGCGAGGGGGCTTACGGCTACACCTTC; CDR3 protein: CASSQVSGEGAYGYTF; D gene: TRBD1; V gene: TRBV4-2; clone size: .; J gene: TRBJ1-2; CDR3 length: 16
CDR3 DNA: TGTGCCAGCGCCATGACTAGCGGGAACCCAGATACGCAGTATTTT; CDR3 protein: CASAMTSGNPDTQYF; D gene: TRBD2; V gene: TRBV9; clone size: .; J gene: TRBJ2-3; CDR3 length: 15
CDR3 DNA: TGTGCCAGTACCCCTGGGACAGGGATGTCTGAGGAGCAGTACTTC; CDR3 protein: CASTPGTGMSEEQYF; D gene: TRBD1; V gene: TRBV19; clone size: .; J gene: TRBJ2-7; CDR3 length: 15
CDR3 DNA: TGCGCCAGCAGCCCGTTAGGGGAGGGGGGCGATTATGGCTACACCTTC; CDR3 protein: CASSPLGEGGDYGYTF; D gene: .; V gene: TRBV4-1; clone size: .; J gene: TRBJ1-2; CDR3 length: 16
CDR3 DNA: TGTGCCAGCAGCCAGGGGGGGGAAACCGGGGAGCTGTTTTTT; CDR3 protein: CASSQGGETGELFF; D gene: TRBD2; V gene: TRBV3-1/TRBV3-2; clone size: .; J gene: TRBJ2-2; CDR3 length: 14
CDR3 DNA: TGTGCCAGCAGCTCGGACAGGTTGAGATTATGGGAGCAGTACTTC; CDR3 protein: CASSSDRLRLWEQYF; D gene: TRBD1; V gene: TRBV7-8; clone size: .; J gene: TRBJ2-7; CDR3 length: 15
CDR3 DNA: TGCGCCAGCAGCTTAGACGGGGGGGCCCGCAATGAGCAGTTCTTC; CDR3 protein: CASSLDGGARNEQFF; D gene: TRBD2; V gene: TRBV5-1; clone size: .; J gene: TRBJ2-1; CDR3 length: 15
CDR3 DNA: TGTGCCAGTAGTACAGGGGGCACGAACACCGGGGAGCTGTTTTTT; CDR3 protein: CASSTGGTNTGELFF; D gene: TRBD1; V gene: TRBV19; clone size: few; J gene: TRBJ2-2; CDR3 length: 15
CDR3 DNA: TGTGCCAGCCGTTTGGGGGGGGCTGGCGGAAACACCATATATTTT; CDR3 protein: CASRLGGAGGNTIYF; D gene: .; V gene: TRBV3-1/TRBV3-2; clone size: .; J gene: TRBJ1-3; CDR3 length: 15
CDR3 DNA: TGTGCCAGCAGTCCACACAGCTCGAACACTGAAGCTTTCTTT; CDR3 protein: CASSPHSSNTEAFF; D gene: .; V gene: TRBV28; clone size: once; J gene: TRBJ1-1; CDR3 length: 14
CDR3 DNA: TGTGCCTGGACTCCTAAGAGCTCTGGAAACACCATATATTTT; CDR3 protein: CAWTPKSSGNTIYF; D gene: .; V gene: TRBV30; clone size: .; J gene: TRBJ1-3; CDR3 length: 14
CDR3 DNA: TGCAGCGCCCAACCAACGGACACCGGGGAGCTGTTTTTT; CDR3 protein: CSAQPTDTGELFF; D gene: .; V gene: TRBV29-1; clone size: few; J gene: TRBJ2-2; CDR3 length: 13
CDR3 DNA: TGTGCCAGCAGCCCCCTGAGTTCAGGGGGAAACTATGGCTACACCTTC; CDR3 protein: CASSPLSSGGNYGYTF; D gene: TRBD1; V gene: TRBV5-4; clone size: .; J gene: TRBJ1-2; CDR3 length: 16
CDR3 DNA: TGTGCCAGCAGTTCCTCGGGACTAGCGGCAGTCTACGAGCAGTACTTC; CDR3 protein: CASSSSGLAAVYEQYF; D gene: TRBD2; V gene: TRBV27; clone size: .; J gene: TRBJ2-7; CDR3 length: 16
CDR3 DNA: TGTGCCAGCAGTAGCCCCGGACAGGGGTACTACGAGCAGTACTTC; CDR3 protein: CASSSPGQGYYEQYF; D gene: TRBD1; V gene: TRBV11-1; clone size: once; J gene: TRBJ2-7; CDR3 length: 15
CDR3 DNA: TGTGCCAGCAGTGAGAGGGGGCAGCGGGAAAAACTGTTTTTT; CDR3 protein: CASSERGQREKLFF; D gene: TRBD1; V gene: TRBV6-4; clone size: .; J gene: TRBJ1-4; CDR3 length: 14
CDR3 DNA: TGTGCCAGCAGCCAAGGGGACCACGGGGGCAATGAGCAGTTCTTC; CDR3 protein: CASSQGDHGGNEQFF; D gene: .; V gene: TRBV4-2; clone size: .; J gene: TRBJ2-1; CDR3 length: 15
CDR3 DNA: TGTGCCAGCAGCGCAGGGGACTATGGCTACACCTTC; CDR3 protein: CASSAGDYGYTF; D gene: .; V gene: TRBV7-9; clone size: .; J gene: TRBJ1-2; CDR3 length: 12
CDR3 DNA: TGTGCCAGCAGCTTAGCGGACAGCCATTATAGCAATCAGCCCCAGCATTTT; CDR3 protein: CASSLADSHYSNQPQHF; D gene: .; V gene: TRBV7-2; clone size: .; J gene: TRBJ1-5; CDR3 length: 17
CDR3 DNA: TGTGCCAGCAGCTCCCAGGTTGAGCAGTTCTTC; CDR3 protein: CASSSQVEQFF; D gene: .; V gene: TRBV7-9; clone size: .; J gene: TRBJ2-1; CDR3 length: 11
CDR3 DNA: TGTGCCAGTACTTCCGGACAGGGCTACGAGCAGTACTTC; CDR3 protein: CASTSGQGYEQYF; D gene: TRBD1; V gene: TRBV19; clone size: .; J gene: TRBJ2-7; CDR3 length: 13
CDR3 DNA: TGTGCCAGCAGCGCCCAGGTCGCAGATACGCAGTATTTT; CDR3 protein: CASSAQVADTQYF; D gene: .; V gene: TRBV9; clone size: .; J gene: TRBJ2-3; CDR3 length: 13
CDR3 DNA: TGTGCCAGCAGTTCCCCCCCCATCAACTGGACAGGGGGGGACTATGGCTACACCTTC; CDR3 protein: CASSSPPINWTGGDYGYTF; D gene: TRBD1; V gene: TRBV7-9; clone size: once; J gene: TRBJ1-2; CDR3 length: 19
CDR3 DNA: TGTGCCAGCGGAGAGCGGGGGGGTACCTACAATGAGCAGTTCTTC; CDR3 protein: CASGERGGTYNEQFF; D gene: TRBD2; V gene: TRBV3-1/TRBV3-2; clone size: .; J gene: TRBJ2-1; CDR3 length: 15
CDR3 DNA: TGTGCCAGCAGACCCCCGACTGGGAACTATGGCTACACCTTC; CDR3 protein: CASRPPTGNYGYTF; D gene: .; V gene: TRBV5-4; clone size: few; J gene: TRBJ1-2; CDR3 length: 14
CDR3 DNA: TGTGCCAGCAGAGGGACAGGAGGAGCTTTCTTT; CDR3 protein: CASRGTGGAFF; D gene: TRBD1; V gene: TRBV27; clone size: .; J gene: TRBJ1-1; CDR3 length: 11
CDR3 DNA: TGTGCCAGCAGTATAGAGAACACCGGGGAGCTGTTTTTT; CDR3 protein: CASSIENTGELFF; D gene: .; V gene: TRBV2; clone size: .; J gene: TRBJ2-2; CDR3 length: 13
CDR3 DNA: TGTGCCAGCTCGATCGGGAACGAGCAGTACTTC; CDR3 protein: CASSIGNEQYF; D gene: .; V gene: TRBV5-6; clone size: once; J gene: TRBJ2-7; CDR3 length: 11
CDR3 DNA: TGTGCCAGCAGCTTGTCAGGGGGCGGGCCTGAAAAACTGTTTTTT; CDR3 protein: CASSLSGGGPEKLFF; D gene: TRBD1; V gene: TRBV5-4; clone size: few; J gene: TRBJ1-4; CDR3 length: 15
CDR3 DNA: TGTGCCTGGAGTGTACAGCCTGAGCAGCCCCAGCATTTT; CDR3 protein: CAWSVQPEQPQHF; D gene: .; V gene: TRBV30; clone size: .; J gene: TRBJ1-5; CDR3 length: 13
CDR3 DNA: TGTGCCAGTAGTCCTGCCGAGGATAACTATGGCTACACCTTC; CDR3 protein: CASSPAEDNYGYTF; D gene: .; V gene: TRBV19; clone size: .; J gene: TRBJ1-2; CDR3 length: 14
CDR3 DNA: TGTGCCAGCAGTTGGAGGGGGGGATATTCACCCCTCCACTTT; CDR3 protein: CASSWRGGYSPLHF; D gene: .; V gene: TRBV28; clone size: .; J gene: TRBJ1-6; CDR3 length: 14
CDR3 DNA: TGTGCCAGCAGTGATGGGGCAAGAGCCAAAAACATTCAGTACTTC; CDR3 protein: CASSDGARAKNIQYF; D gene: .; V gene: TRBV2; clone size: .; J gene: TRBJ2-4; CDR3 length: 15
CDR3 DNA: TGTGCCAGCAGTTTACCGGGACTAGGGACTAGCAATGAGCAGTTCTTC; CDR3 protein: CASSLPGLGTSNEQFF; D gene: TRBD2; V gene: TRBV27; clone size: .; J gene: TRBJ2-1; CDR3 length: 16
CDR3 DNA: TGCAGCTCGAAAAGACAGGGCCCGTTCAATGAGCAGTTCTTC; CDR3 protein: CSSKRQGPFNEQFF; D gene: TRBD1; V gene: TRBV29-1; clone size: .; J gene: TRBJ2-1; CDR3 length: 14